The 22 T cell receptor beta chains below were found in one sample sequenced in a study of control samples from healthy donors and cancer patients. Profiling relied on immunoSEQ multiplex PCR, and the TCRdb table lists in-frame clones only, not all of them. The table shows about 140,000 clones, with approximately 94% occurring only once. Input material: blood. The receptors were sampled from a middle-aged man in good health.

The rearrangement uses TRBV19 and TRBJ2-2, with 8 bases aligning to TRBD2. The length of the CDR3 is 18 residues. Germline loops: CDR1 LNHDA, CDR2 SQIVND (reference sequence). After removal of 3 bases from V and 4 bases from J, the junction contained 13 bases not matched to a gene. The CDR3 region has the DNA TGTGCCAGTAGTATCCGGCGGCTAGCGGGCACGGGCACCGGGGAGCTGTTTTTT. It is translated as CASSIRRLAGTGTGELFF.

The chain is built from TRBV2 and TRBJ2-2, with 8 bases lining up with TRBD2. Trimming took 8 bases from V and 1 from J; bases not matched to a gene: 6. This CDR3 has 15 amino acids. CDR1 is SNHLY, CDR2 FYNNEI, per germline. CDR3 sequence: CASRSSGGNTGELFF. The CDR3 nucleotides are TGTGCCAGCCGCTCCAGCGGGGGGAACACCGGGGAGCTGTTTTTT.

V gene TRBV28 combines with J gene TRBJ2-7; D ambiguous. V lost 3 bases and J 6 bases, leaving 12 bases between the germline ends. In germline, CDR1 is MDHEN, CDR2 SYDVKM. This CDR3 has 13 amino acids. The CDR3 region is CASSFPYSSEQYF. DNA of the CDR3: TGTGCCAGCAGTTTCCCTTACAGTTCCGAGCAGTACTTC. The complete variable domain, with remaining parts taken from reference TRBV28 and TRBJ2-7, reads DVKVTQSSRYLVKRTGEKVFLECVQDMDHENMFWYRQDPGLGLRLIYFSYDVKMKEKGDIPEGYSVSREKKERFSLILESASTNQTSMYLCASSFPYSSEQYFGPGTRLTVT.

This chain links TRBV5-1 with TRBJ2-1; no reliable D call. This CDR3 has 16 amino acids. CDR1 is SGHRS, CDR2 YFSETQ, per germline. V was trimmed by 2 bases and J by 0 bases, leaving 12 bases between them. CDR3 in amino acids: CASSLVTSSSYNEQFF. The CDR3 DNA follows: TGCGCCAGCAGCTTAGTCACGTCGAGCTCCTACAATGAGCAGTTCTTC.

This chain uses TRBV24-1 with TRBJ1-5; D gene uncertain. Germline V gene lookup returns CDR1 KGHDR and CDR2 SFDVKD. The V end was cut by 3 bases, the J end by 6 bases, with 8 bases between. The CDR3 consists of 13 residues. CDR3 sequence reads: CATSDRISQPQHF. Here the CDR3 DNA reads TGTGCCACCAGTGATAGAATTAGTCAGCCCCAGCATTTT.

The chain links TRBV27 to TRBJ2-7, with D tentatively TRBD2 (5 bases). The V and J ends lost 8 bases and 7 bases respectively, with 6 bases between them. Germline V CDR1 and CDR2: MNHEY, SMNVEV (reference sequence). The CDR3 runs 9 residues. DNA for the CDR3: TGTGCCAGCCGGGGTGAGCAGTACTTC. Amino acid sequence: CASRGEQYF.

The J gene is TRBJ1-6, the V gene TRBV2; D not resolved. Trimming removed 4 bases from V and 8 bases from J, with 12 bases in between. The CDR3 runs 14 residues. The germline V gene encodes CDR1 SNHLY and CDR2 FYNNEI. CDR3: CASSGRPGHSPLHF. CDR3 sequence (DNA): TGTGCCAGCAGTGGTCGTCCAGGTCATTCACCCCTCCACTTT.

The rearrangement joins TRBV7-2 to TRBJ1-5, with D uncertain. The CDR3 is made up of 14 amino acids. Trimming removed 1 base from V and 2 bases from J, with 6 bases in between. Germline V lookup: CDR1 SGHTA, CDR2 FQGNSA. The CDR3 spells CASSLVHGNQPQHF. CDR3 sequence (DNA): TGTGCCAGCAGCTTAGTGCATGGCAATCAGCCCCAGCATTTT.

The table lists this clone with a count of one. The chain employs TRBV5-6 and TRBJ1-4; TRBD1 agrees at 8 bases. CDR1 is SGHDT, CDR2 YYEEEE, per germline. The CDR3 is 15 residues long. The V gene end was trimmed by 0 bases and the J gene end by 7 bases; junction bases not matched to a gene: 5. CDR3 in DNA: TGTGCCAGCAGCTTGGGGACAGGGAGTGGTGAAAAACTGTTTTTT. Its protein product is CASSLGTGSGEKLFF.

The rearrangement uses TRBV2 and TRBJ1-2; D is unresolved. The CDR3 totals 13 residues. The germline V gene encodes CDR1 SNHLY and CDR2 FYNNEI. The V end was cut by 3 bases, the J end by 4 bases, with 9 bases between. The CDR3 DNA follows: TGTGCCAGCAGTGAGACTCCCTCCTATGGCTACACCTTC. Translation: CASSETPSYGYTF.

V gene TRBV10-2 combines with J gene TRBJ2-2; D is ambiguous. Trimming cost V 1 base and J 0 bases, with 9 bases left between them. The CDR3 runs 16 residues. Germline CDR1 WSHSY, CDR2 SAAADI. This CDR3 reads CASSELSPANTGELFF. In nucleotides, the CDR3 is TGCGCCAGCAGTGAGTTGAGCCCAGCGAACACCGGGGAGCTGTTTTTT.

The J gene is TRBJ1-5, the V gene TRBV5-5; D might be TRBD1 (6 bases). V was shortened by 4 bases and J by 0 bases, with 14 bases between the two germline ends. The CDR3 is 16 amino acids. Germline V gives CDR1 SGHKS, CDR2 YYEKEE (reference sequence). The CDR3 loop is CASSPGTWNSNQPQHF. CDR3 nucleotides: TGTGCCAGCAGCCCCGGGACATGGAATAGCAATCAGCCCCAGCATTTT.

The chain carries TRBV19 and TRBJ2-1; D may be TRBD1 or TRBD2 (5 bases each). Germline V CDR1 and CDR2: LNHDA, SQIVND (reference sequence). The V end lost 8 bases, the J end lost 4 bases, and 15 bases lay between the germline ends. The CDR3 sequence is 14 residues long. The CDR3 DNA reads as TGTGCCAGTTCCGGGACCGCAATGTACAATGAGCAGTTCTTC. It codes for CASSGTAMYNEQFF.

The V call is TRBV7-2, the J call TRBJ2-1, with TRBD1 identical over 8 bases. V was clipped by 4 bases and J by 2 bases; unmatched bases: 4. The CDR3 covers 15 residues. Germline loops: CDR1 SGHTA, CDR2 FQGNSA. DNA of the CDR3: TGTGCCAGCAGCTCAGACAGGGGAACCTACAATGAGCAGTTCTTC. It yields the protein CASSSDRGTYNEQFF.

The V gene is TRBV7-9, the J gene TRBJ1-5; the D gene is possibly TRBD1 (6 bases). The CDR3 contains 14 residues. Between the trimmed V and J ends, which lost 5 bases and 3 bases, there was a span of 11 bases. Germline V gene lookup returns CDR1 SEHNR and CDR2 FQNEAQ (reference sequence). For the CDR3, the DNA is TGTGCCAGCAGCCGTCAGGGGAACAATCAGCCCCAGCATTTT. This encodes CASSRQGNNQPQHF.

This sequence joins TRBV18 and TRBJ2-3, with TRBD1 as a possible D gene (5 bases). CDR1 is KGHSH and CDR2 is LQKENI in the germline V gene. Trimming pared 5 bases from V and 2 bases from J, leaving 11 bases between. CDR3 size: 14 residues. The CDR3 reads CASSVRVITDTQYF. Here the CDR3 DNA reads TGTGCCAGCTCAGTCAGGGTGATCACAGATACGCAGTATTTT.

The chain is built from TRBV13 and TRBJ2-5; D perhaps matches TRBD1 (5 bases). The CDR3 sequence is 13 residues long. The germline CDR1 and CDR2 sequences are PRHDT and FYEKMQ (reference sequence). The V end lost 5 bases, the J end lost 5 bases, and 12 bases lay between the germline ends. The CDR3 loop is CASSQGQGETQYF. Here the CDR3 DNA reads TGTGCCAGCAGCCAAGGGCAGGGTGAGACCCAGTACTTC. The entire variable domain, with the rest obtained from reference TRBV13 and TRBJ2-5, is as follows: AAGVIQSPRHLIKEKRETATLKCYPIPRHDTVYWYQQGPGQDPQFLISFYEKMQSDKGSIPDRFSAQQFSDYHSELNMSSLELGDSALYFCASSQGQGETQYFGPGTRLLVL.

The chain links TRBV12-3 or TRBV12-4 to TRBJ2-2; D may be TRBD2 (5 bases). This CDR3 is built from 12 residues. CDR3 sequence: CGKDGDTGELFF. The CDR3 bases are TGTGGGAAGGACGGGGACACCGGGGAGCTGTTTTTT.

The J gene is TRBJ1-5, the V gene TRBV28; the match to TRBD1 covers 8 bases. J gave up 15 bases and V 3 bases, and 13 bases lay outside the gene matches. This CDR3 has 14 residues. The germline gives CDR1 MDHEN, CDR2 SYDVKM. The CDR3 loop reads CASSFWAPTGVSHF. CDR3 DNA sequence: TGTGCCAGCAGTTTTTGGGCCCCGACAGGGGTTTCGCATTTT.

The V and J genes are TRBV9 and TRBJ2-1, with 8 bases identical to TRBD1. The CDR3 runs 16 residues. V shed 3 bases, J shed 4 bases, and the junction held 9 bases outside the gene matches. CDR1 is SGDLS and CDR2 is YYNGEE in the germline V gene. CDR3 DNA sequence: TGTGCCAGCAGCGCGACGACAGGGGACGGTTACAATGAGCAGTTCTTC. Protein sequence: CASSATTGDGYNEQFF.

The chain combines TRBV5-6 with TRBJ1-1; D is unresolved. V lost 4 bases and J lost 1, with 14 bases in between. In germline, CDR1 is SGHDT, CDR2 YYEEEE. This CDR3 is 15 amino acids long. In DNA form, the CDR3 reads TGTGCCAGCAGCCTTCCCGACGGGCCGAACACTGAAGCTTTCTTT. It yields the protein CASSLPDGPNTEAFF.

This clone was counted a single time. The V and J genes are TRBV10-3 and TRBJ2-7, with 8 bases lining up with TRBD1. V lost 3 bases and J lost 3; bases outside the gene matches: 7. Germline V gene data show CDR1 as ENHRY and CDR2 as SYGVKD. CDR3 length equals 15 residues. The CDR3 reads CAISDPPGGNYEQYF. CDR3 bases: TGTGCCATCAGTGACCCCCCAGGGGGCAACTACGAGCAGTACTTC.